This T cell receptor (beta chain) was sequenced during a study of OX40 agonist ivuxolimab in advanced cancers. The overall study: Dosing consisted of intravenous ivuxolimab at 0.01 to 10 mg/kg every 2 weeks.

Details on this clone: The antigen is not known.

Study outcomes and limitations: Nonresponders, in some cases, also had low normalized T-cell clonal expansion. By week 6 at 0.1 to 3.0 mg/kg, blood CD4+ and CD8+ T cells had expanded clonally. Among the least clonally expanded were partial responders at 0.1-3.0 mg/kg.

Produced via immunoSEQ multiplex PCR; TCRdb's table is partial and in-frame only. The table lists around 89,000 clones, approximately 91% of them singletons, with about 0.7% in the top ten. V lost 1 base and J 9 bases, leaving 13 bases between the germline ends. The germline V gene has CDR1 SGHTA and CDR2 FQGNSA. This CDR3 has 14 residues. The gene calls are TRBV7-2 and TRBJ1-5; unclear D gene. The specimen comprised CD4+ or CD8+ T cells sorted from blood, sampled in a trial of the OX40 agonist ivuxolimab. This receptor was taken from an adult with an advanced solid tumor such as melanoma, head and neck, liver or kidney cancer. The CDR3 reads CASSLERNNRPQHF. In DNA form, the CDR3 reads TGTGCCAGCAGCTTAGAGCGGAACAATAGGCCCCAGCATTTT.